Presented here are 16 T cell receptor beta chains from one specimen sequenced in a study of T cell responses to AZD1222 COVID-19 vaccine. The table came from immunoSEQ multiplex PCR; TCRdb's copy has only in-frame clones and leaves some out. The table shows some 120,000 clones, with around 83% occurring only once. Specimen: peripheral blood, collected 28 days after the second AZD1222 dose. All receptors come from an adult who received the AZD1222 COVID-19 vaccine.

This chain uses TRBV2 with TRBJ2-7, with D hard to call. From germline, CDR1 is SNHLY and CDR2 FYNNEI. V was shortened by 7 bases and J by 2 bases, with 15 bases between the two germline ends. This CDR3 has 14 amino acids. CDR3 region: CASNFRKATYEQYF. The CDR3, as DNA: TGTGCCAGCAACTTTAGGAAAGCTACCTACGAGCAGTACTTC. The entire variable domain, with the rest obtained from reference TRBV2 and TRBJ2-7, is as follows: EPEVTQTPSHQVTQMGQEVILRCVPISNHLYFYWYRQILGQKVEFLVSFYNNEISEKSEIFDDQFSVERPDGSNFTLKIRSTKLEDSAMYFCASNFRKATYEQYFGPGTRLTVT.

The rearrangement uses TRBV20-1 and TRBJ1-2, with unresolved D. Trimming stripped 6 bases from V and 8 bases from J, with 19 bases between. Germline V CDR1 and CDR2: DFQATT, SNEGSKA (reference sequence). There are 13 residues in the CDR3. The DNA for the CDR3 is TGCAGTGCCAGTAATCTTAGCCTCTACGGCTACACCTTC. This encodes CSASNLSLYGYTF.

The J gene is TRBJ2-3, the V gene TRBV6-5, with D possibly being TRBD2 (6 bases). The CDR3 runs to 16 residues. Per germline, CDR1 MNHEY and CDR2 SVGAGI. Trimming pared 2 bases from V and 2 bases from J, leaving 14 bases between. This CDR3 reads CASSYGGTWDTDTQYF. In DNA form, the CDR3 reads TGTGCCAGCAGTTACGGCGGGACCTGGGACACAGATACGCAGTATTTT.

The chain links TRBV25-1 to TRBJ1-2; 8 bases align to TRBD1. The J segment lost 8 bases and the V segment lost 6 bases, leaving 11 bases of the junction unmatched. The CDR3 is made up of 14 amino acids. Germline V CDR1 and CDR2: MGHDK, SYGVNS. The CDR3 is CASRETGAPLGYTF. In DNA, the CDR3 is TGTGCCAGCAGAGAGACAGGGGCCCCTTTAGGCTACACCTTC.

This chain uses TRBV2 with TRBJ2-3, with 11 bases matching TRBD2. Germline V gene sequence: CDR1 SNHLY, CDR2 FYNNEI. The CDR3 length is 19 residues. J lost 0 bases, V lost 6 bases, and 14 bases had no gene match. The CDR3 loop is CASRAYSGGAHFSTDTQYF. The CDR3 DNA reads as TGTGCCAGCAGGGCTTATAGCGGGGGGGCACATTTCAGCACAGATACGCAGTATTTT. The full variable domain, in which reference TRBV2 and TRBJ2-3 provide the parts outside the CDR3, is EPEVTQTPSHQVTQMGQEVILRCVPISNHLYFYWYRQILGQKVEFLVSFYNNEISEKSEIFDDQFSVERPDGSNFTLKIRSTKLEDSAMYFCASRAYSGGAHFSTDTQYFGPGTRLTVL.

This chain connects TRBV11-1 to TRBJ1-1; a possible D gene is TRBD1 (6 bases). Germline V gene lookup returns CDR1 SGHAT and CDR2 FQDESV (reference sequence). Trimming took off 5 bases at V and 1 base at J, with 11 bases between the two ends. The CDR3 loop spans 14 amino acids. The CDR3 nucleotides read TGTGCCAGCAGCGGTTCAGGGGCGAACACTGAAGCTTTCTTT. This codes for CASSGSGANTEAFF.

The chain combines TRBV19 with TRBJ2-3; TRBD2 matches at 9 bases. Germline V gene sequence: CDR1 LNHDA, CDR2 SQIVND (reference sequence). This CDR3 is 15 amino acids long. The trim removed 3 bases at V and 5 bases at J, leaving 6 bases unmatched. CDR3: CASSIAAGGQDTQYF. The CDR3 DNA reads as TGTGCCAGTAGTATCGCGGCGGGGGGGCAAGATACGCAGTATTTT.

The count of this clone is one. The rearrangement joins TRBV11-2 to TRBJ1-5; D is perhaps TRBD1 (6 bases). The germline gives CDR1 SGHAT, CDR2 FQNNGV. V was pared by 5 bases and J by 4 bases, with 18 bases between. There are 16 residues in the CDR3. The CDR3 DNA follows: TGTGCCAGCAGCCCCGGGGACATTAGGAATAATCAGCCCCAGCATTTT. It yields the protein CASSPGDIRNNQPQHF.

The V call is TRBV9, the J call TRBJ2-2, with D possibly being TRBD1 or TRBD2 (7 bases each). CDR1 SGDLS and CDR2 YYNGEE come from the germline V gene. Trimming took 4 bases from V and 4 from J, leaving 20 bases between them. This CDR3 comprises 17 residues. The CDR3: CASSPTSGGAGTGELFF. In nucleotides, the CDR3 is TGTGCCAGCAGCCCGACTTCAGGGGGGGCGGGCACCGGGGAGCTGTTTTTT.

V is TRBV6-7 and J is TRBJ2-7; D ambiguous. TRBV6-7 is an ORF; its function is uncertain. This CDR3 has 15 residues. The V gene lost 0 bases and the J gene lost 0 bases, with 9 bases spanning the gap. The CDR3 loop reads CASSYSSGSSYEQYF. DNA for the CDR3: TGTGCCAGCAGTTACTCGTCAGGAAGCTCCTACGAGCAGTACTTC.

CDR3 sequence reads: CASSIDPRRVDLAYEQYF. The CDR3 nucleotides read TGTGCCAGCAGTATAGATCCTCGACGAGTCGACTTGGCCTACGAGCAGTACTTC. The chain recombines TRBV27 with TRBJ2-7; D remains ambiguous. Per germline, CDR1 MNHEY and CDR2 SMNVEV (reference sequence). There are 18 residues in the CDR3. V was shortened by 5 bases and J by 2 bases, with 25 bases between the two germline ends.

This chain connects TRBV3-1 (or the pseudogene TRBV3-2) to TRBJ2-1; maybe TRBD1 (6 bases). This CDR3 contains 15 residues. Germline lookup yields CDR1 LGHDT and CDR2 YNNKEL (reference sequence). The V end lost 0 bases, the J end lost 7 bases, and 13 bases lay between the germline ends. The CDR3 loop reads CASSQDPGQWNEQFF. CDR3 nucleotides: TGTGCCAGCAGCCAAGATCCGGGACAATGGAATGAGCAGTTCTTC.

The genes are TRBV18 and TRBJ1-5; 10 positions match TRBD1. In germline, CDR1 is KGHSH, CDR2 LQKENI. This CDR3 is built from 18 residues. The ends lost 3 bases at V and 6 bases at J; junction bases unmatched: 14. The CDR3 region has the DNA TGTGCCAGCTCACCTTTAGCCCCCGGGACAGGGGCCCCTCAGCCCCAGCATTTT. Translated, it gives CASSPLAPGTGAPQPQHF.

The rearrangement uses TRBV5-1 and TRBJ2-2; 9 bases are a match to TRBD1. The CDR3 covers 15 residues. The V gene's germline CDR1 is SGHRS and CDR2 YFSETQ. Trimming removed 1 base from V and 5 bases from J; junction bases left unmatched: 3. DNA for the CDR3: TGCGCCAGCAGCTTGACAGGGGGCCGAACCGGGGAGCTGTTTTTT. Encoded protein: CASSLTGGRTGELFF.

The rearrangement uses TRBV27 and TRBJ2-2, with 12 bases that match TRBD2. After removal of 3 bases from V and 0 bases from J, the junction contained 5 bases not matched to a gene. This CDR3 spans 18 amino acids. Germline V gene sequence: CDR1 MNHEY, CDR2 SMNVEV (reference sequence). The CDR3 sequence: CASSFVRTSGANTGELFF. The CDR3 nucleotides read TGTGCCAGCAGTTTTGTGCGGACTAGCGGGGCGAACACCGGGGAGCTGTTTTTT.

The genes are TRBV12-2 and TRBJ1-2; the table calls TRBD1, which could not be checked here. TRBV12-2 has pseudogene status. The CDR3 is 13 residues long. As DNA, the CDR3 is TGTGCAAGTCGCTTCCCCCACGGACACGGCTACACCTTC. The encoded protein is CASRFPHGHGYTF.